The clone carrying this T cell receptor (beta chain) showed up just a few times. The entry originates in a study of blood T cell repertoires in COVID-19. The CDR3 loop spans 16 amino acids. V dropped 5 bases and J dropped 6; count of bases not matched to a gene: 12. CDR1 is SGHTA and CDR2 is FQGNSA in the germline V gene. The method was immunoSEQ multiplex PCR; TCRdb's version includes in-frame clones alone and lacks a portion of them. The sample shows about 28,000 clones, about 92% of them seen only once. The chain employs TRBV7-2 and TRBJ1-5; the match to TRBD1 covers 8 bases. Sequenced: peripheral blood. This receptor was identified in a woman aged 70-85 years with COVID-19, enrolled during active disease. CDR3 nucleotide sequence: TGTGCCAGCAGCAAATCCGGGACAGGAATGGGTCAGCCCCAGCATTTT. Protein product: CASSKSGTGMGQPQHF.